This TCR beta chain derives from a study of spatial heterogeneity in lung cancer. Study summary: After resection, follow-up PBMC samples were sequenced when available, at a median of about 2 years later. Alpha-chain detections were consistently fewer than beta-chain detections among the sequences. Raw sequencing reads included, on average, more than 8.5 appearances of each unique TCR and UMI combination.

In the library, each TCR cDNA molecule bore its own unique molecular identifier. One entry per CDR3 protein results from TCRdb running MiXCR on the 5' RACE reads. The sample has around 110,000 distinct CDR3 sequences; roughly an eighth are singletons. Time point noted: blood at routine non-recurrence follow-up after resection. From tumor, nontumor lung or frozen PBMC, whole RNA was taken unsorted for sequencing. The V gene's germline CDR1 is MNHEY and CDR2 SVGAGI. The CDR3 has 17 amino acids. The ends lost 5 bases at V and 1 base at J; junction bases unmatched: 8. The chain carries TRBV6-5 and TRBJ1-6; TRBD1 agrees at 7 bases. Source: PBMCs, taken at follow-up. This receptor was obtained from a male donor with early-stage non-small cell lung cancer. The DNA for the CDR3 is TGTGCCAGCAGTCTCTGGGGACAGTCTTCCTATAATTCACCCCTCCACTTT. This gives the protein CASSLWGQSSYNSPLHF.